This is a list of T cell receptor beta chains from one sample in a study of regulatory T cells in long-lasting Graves disease. TCRdb independently ran MiXCR on the multiplex PCR reads; one entry per CDR3 protein. Altogether 300,000 to 450,000 distinct CDR3 sequences are present, about 16% being singletons, with the ten largest covering 22%. The input for sequencing was peripheral blood mononuclear cells (PBMCs), taken at new diagnosis, from a patient treated with antithyroid drugs. These receptors came from a female donor with Graves disease. Both conserved end residues are part of each CDR3. The D gene is left open where the match is weak. A clone size is listed for some rows: how often the clone was seen (once, few, many), or a class if it is expanded.

D gene: .
clone size: many
V gene: TRBV6-1
J gene: TRBJ1-2
CDR3 protein: CASTSGAKAYGYTF
CDR3 DNA: TGTGCCAGCACTTCCGGTGCCAAGGCATATGGCTACACCTTC

D gene: .
clone size: many
V gene: TRBV12-5
J gene: TRBJ2-7
CDR3 protein: CASGLVPGDDEQYF
CDR3 DNA: TGTGCTAGTGGTTTGGTACCAGGGGACGACGAGCAGTACTTC

D gene: TRBD2
clone size: .
V gene: TRBV20-1
J gene: TRBJ2-7
CDR3 protein: CSVRLAGDVNEQYF
CDR3 DNA: TGCAGTGTTAGACTAGCGGGAGATGTGAACGAGCAGTACTTC

D gene: TRBD1
clone size: .
V gene: TRBV29-1
J gene: TRBJ1-1
CDR3 protein: CSVGQGGTEAFF
CDR3 DNA: TGCAGTGTGGGACAGGGAGGTACTGAAGCTTTCTTT

D gene: TRBD1
clone size: many
V gene: TRBV5-1
J gene: TRBJ2-2
CDR3 protein: CASSRKDDRGRNGELFF
CDR3 DNA: TGCGCCAGCAGCCGAAAGGACGACAGGGGGCGTAACGGGGAGCTGTTTTTT

D gene: .
clone size: few
V gene: TRBV15
J gene: TRBJ1-3
CDR3 protein: CATSSFLDSGNTIYF
CDR3 DNA: TGTGCCACCAGCAGTTTTTTGGACTCTGGAAACACCATATATTTT

D gene: .
clone size: .
V gene: TRBV30
J gene: TRBJ2-7
CDR3 protein: CAWIPRGGSYEQYF
CDR3 DNA: TGTGCCTGGATCCCCCGGGGAGGATCCTACGAGCAGTACTTC

D gene: .
clone size: many
V gene: TRBV12-3/TRBV12-4
J gene: TRBJ1-3
CDR3 protein: CASTPGWGTGNTIYF
CDR3 DNA: TGTGCCAGCACCCCTGGTTGGGGTACTGGAAACACCATATATTTT

D gene: TRBD2
clone size: many
V gene: TRBV4-1
J gene: TRBJ2-7
CDR3 protein: CASSRGLADTTYEQYF
CDR3 DNA: TGCGCCAGCAGCCGAGGACTAGCGGACACAACCTACGAGCAGTACTTC

D gene: TRBD1
clone size: many
V gene: TRBV27
J gene: TRBJ1-6
CDR3 protein: CASSARTGEASPLHF
CDR3 DNA: TGTGCCAGCAGTGCAAGGACAGGGGAAGCGTCACCCCTCCACTTT

D gene: TRBD2
clone size: .
V gene: TRBV10-3
J gene: TRBJ2-1
CDR3 protein: CAISVDSGGSYNEQFF
CDR3 DNA: TGTGCCATCAGTGTAGATAGCGGGGGCTCCTACAATGAGCAGTTCTTC

D gene: .
clone size: many
V gene: TRBV4-1
J gene: TRBJ2-1
CDR3 protein: CASSDRGFQPTNEQFF
CDR3 DNA: TGCGCCAGCAGCGACCGGGGGTTTCAGCCGACCAATGAGCAGTTCTTC

D gene: .
clone size: many
V gene: TRBV2
J gene: TRBJ2-3
CDR3 protein: CASSRLDLSTDTQYF
CDR3 DNA: TGTGCCAGCAGTAGACTAGACCTTAGCACAGATACGCAGTATTTT

D gene: .
clone size: many
V gene: TRBV5-5
J gene: TRBJ1-1
CDR3 protein: CASSSDREAFF
CDR3 DNA: TGTGCCAGCAGCTCGGATCGTGAAGCTTTCTTT

D gene: .
clone size: many
V gene: TRBV12-3/TRBV12-4
J gene: TRBJ2-5
CDR3 protein: CASAGSGQETQYF
CDR3 DNA: TGTGCCAGCGCTGGGTCGGGGCAGGAGACCCAGTACTTC

D gene: .
clone size: .
V gene: TRBV5-1
J gene: TRBJ2-1
CDR3 protein: CASSRYYGPNEQFF
CDR3 DNA: TGCGCCAGCAGCCGTTATTACGGTCCCAATGAGCAGTTCTTC